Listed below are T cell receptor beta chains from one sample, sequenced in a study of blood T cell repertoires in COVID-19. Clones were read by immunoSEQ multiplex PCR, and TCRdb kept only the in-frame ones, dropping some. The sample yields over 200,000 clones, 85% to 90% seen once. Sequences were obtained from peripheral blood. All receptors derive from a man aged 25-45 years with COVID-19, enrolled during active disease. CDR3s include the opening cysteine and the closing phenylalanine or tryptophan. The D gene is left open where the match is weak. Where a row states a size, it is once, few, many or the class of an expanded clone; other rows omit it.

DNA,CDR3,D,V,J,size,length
TGTGCCAGCAGCGCAGGGATCGGGGAGCTGTTTTTT,CASSAGIGELFF,.,TRBV6-5,TRBJ2-2,.,12
TGTGCCAGCACCCCGGTTGGGACAGGGGAAACTGAAGCTTTCTTT,CASTPVGTGETEAFF,TRBD1,TRBV28,TRBJ1-1,.,15
TGTGCCAGCAGTTACTCGATGGCCAGCAATCAGCCCCAGCATTTT,CASSYSMASNQPQHF,.,TRBV6-5,TRBJ1-5,.,15
TGTGCCAGCAGCTTAGGTGAGGGTCAGCCCCAGCATTTT,CASSLGEGQPQHF,.,TRBV7-3,TRBJ1-5,.,13
TGTGCCAGCAGCCAAGAGGCCGGGGGTGGCTACACCTTC,CASSQEAGGGYTF,.,TRBV3-1/TRBV3-2,TRBJ1-2,.,13
TGCAGCGTAGCAAGGACAGGGGTACCCGGGGAGCTGTTTTTT,CSVARTGVPGELFF,TRBD1,TRBV29-1,TRBJ2-2,.,14
TGTGCCAGCAGCGTAGGAGGGTATCCCACTGAAGCTTTCTTT,CASSVGGYPTEAFF,.,TRBV9,TRBJ1-1,.,14
TGTGCCAGCAGCTTAGCACGAGAGCGCGGCGAAAAACTGTTTTTT,CASSLARERGEKLFF,.,TRBV11-2,TRBJ1-4,.,15
TGTGCCAGTAGTATAGATCTGAGGTTTTCCTACAATGAGCAGTTCTTC,CASSIDLRFSYNEQFF,.,TRBV19,TRBJ2-1,once,16
TGTGCCAGCAGCTTAGAGGACAGGGGCACTGAAGCTTTCTTT,CASSLEDRGTEAFF,TRBD1,TRBV7-9,TRBJ1-1,.,14
TGTGCCAGCAGCTTAGCCTCAAGCGGGGACCGAAGCTCCTACGAGCAGTACTTC,CASSLASSGDRSSYEQYF,TRBD2,TRBV7-9,TRBJ2-7,.,18
TGTGCCAGCTCACCTGTCATGGGGCTTAACTCGGGTGAGCAGTACTTC,CASSPVMGLNSGEQYF,.,TRBV18,TRBJ2-7,.,16
TGTGCCAGCAGCAAACTATACAGGGGGGACTCCTACGAGCAGTACTTC,CASSKLYRGDSYEQYF,TRBD1,TRBV11-1,TRBJ2-7,.,16
TGTGCCAGCCAGCTTGGTGCGGGGTCCACCGGGGAGCTGTTTTTT,CASQLGAGSTGELFF,.,TRBV5-8,TRBJ2-2,.,15
TGTGCCAGCAGCTTAAAGGGGACCCTCCACTTT,CASSLKGTLHF,.,TRBV7-9,TRBJ1-6,.,11
TGTGCCAGCAGCTTTGACAGGTTTTTAGGGGAGCAGTACTTC,CASSFDRFLGEQYF,.,TRBV5-5,TRBJ2-7,few,14
TGTGCCCGCGGGCGGGGCAGGGACAACTATGGCTACACCTTC,CARGRGRDNYGYTF,.,TRBV30,TRBJ1-2,few,14
TGTGCCAGCACCCAGGGACTAGCGGACTCCTACGAGCAGTACTTC,CASTQGLADSYEQYF,TRBD2,TRBV6-5,TRBJ2-7,.,15
TGTGCCAGCAGTTTAGAGGGCCTCCCGACATACGCCAAAAACATTCAGTACTTC,CASSLEGLPTYAKNIQYF,.,TRBV28,TRBJ2-4,.,18
TGTGCCAGCAGTTTGACAGGGGGCCTTGCCTATGGCTACACCTTC,CASSLTGGLAYGYTF,TRBD1,TRBV6-5,TRBJ1-2,.,15
TGTGCCAGCAGTTTGGGCAGGGGGCGCGGAAACTATGGCTACACCTTC,CASSLGRGRGNYGYTF,TRBD1,TRBV27,TRBJ1-2,.,16
TGTGCCAGCAGCCTAGGTGAAGGGGGCGGCTATGGCTACACCTTC,CASSLGEGGGYGYTF,TRBD1,TRBV13,TRBJ1-2,.,15
TGTGCCAGCACCCGACAGGGAAATTCCTACGAGCAGTACTTC,CASTRQGNSYEQYF,TRBD1,TRBV3-1/TRBV3-2,TRBJ2-7,once,14
TGTGCCAGCAGCGTAGTATTCTTATACACTGAAGCTTTCTTT,CASSVVFLYTEAFF,.,TRBV9,TRBJ1-1,.,14
TGTGCCAGCAGCCACCTCGACAGGGGTGGGACCGGGGAGCTGTTTTTT,CASSHLDRGGTGELFF,TRBD1,TRBV7-8,TRBJ2-2,.,16
TGTGCCAGCTCACCCCCTGAGATAGTGGAGACCCAGTACTTC,CASSPPEIVETQYF,.,TRBV18,TRBJ2-5,.,14
TGCGCCAGCAGCCCGGGGACTAGCGGGGGGACGCTAACCTACGAGCAGTACTTC,CASSPGTSGGTLTYEQYF,TRBD2,TRBV4-1,TRBJ2-7,.,18
TGTGCCAGCAGTGATTGGTACAACTACGAGCAGTACTTC,CASSDWYNYEQYF,.,TRBV25-1,TRBJ2-7,.,13
TGTGCCACCAGCAGAGATCATCAACTAGCGGGTACAGATACGCAGTATTTT,CATSRDHQLAGTDTQYF,TRBD2,TRBV15,TRBJ2-3,.,17
TGTGCCAGCAGAACGACAGCCGTTGGCTACACCTTC,CASRTTAVGYTF,.,TRBV6-5,TRBJ1-2,once,12
TGTGCCAGCACCCCTCCCCCGGGAGAGCCCTACGAGCAGTACTTC,CASTPPPGEPYEQYF,.,TRBV6-5,TRBJ2-7,once,15
TGTGCCATCAGTGAGGGGACAGGGCGAGAGCAGTACTTC,CAISEGTGREQYF,TRBD1,TRBV10-3,TRBJ2-7,.,13
TGTGCCAGCAGCTTAGCGCGGGGGAATGGCTACACCTTC,CASSLARGNGYTF,.,TRBV7-9,TRBJ1-2,.,13
TGTGCCAGCCGAGGGGCAGGGGTCTATGGCTACACCTTC,CASRGAGVYGYTF,.,TRBV12-3/TRBV12-4,TRBJ1-2,.,13
TGTGCCAGTAGTATCGGTCAGGGTCGGAGCACCGGGGAGCTGTTTTTT,CASSIGQGRSTGELFF,.,TRBV19,TRBJ2-2,.,16
TGCGCCAGCAGCATCAGTCCACAGGTAAACACTGAAGCTTTCTTT,CASSISPQVNTEAFF,.,TRBV5-1,TRBJ1-1,.,15